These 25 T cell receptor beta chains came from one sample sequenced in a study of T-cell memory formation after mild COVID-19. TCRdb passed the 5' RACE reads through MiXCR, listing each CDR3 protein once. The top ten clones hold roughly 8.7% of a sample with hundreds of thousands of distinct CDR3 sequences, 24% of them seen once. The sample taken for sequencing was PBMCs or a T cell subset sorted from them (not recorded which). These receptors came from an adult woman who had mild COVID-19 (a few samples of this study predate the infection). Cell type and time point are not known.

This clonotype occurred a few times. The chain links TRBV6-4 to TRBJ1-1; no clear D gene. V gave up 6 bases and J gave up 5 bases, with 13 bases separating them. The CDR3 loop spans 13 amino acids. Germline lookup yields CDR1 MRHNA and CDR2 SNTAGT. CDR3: CASSARVRTEAFF. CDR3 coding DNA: TGTGCCAGCAGCGCGAGGGTCAGGACTGAAGCTTTCTTT.

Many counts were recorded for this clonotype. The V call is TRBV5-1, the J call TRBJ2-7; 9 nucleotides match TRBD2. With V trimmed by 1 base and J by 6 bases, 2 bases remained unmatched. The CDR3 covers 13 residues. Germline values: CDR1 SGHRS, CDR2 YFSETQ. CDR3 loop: CASSLWREGEQYF. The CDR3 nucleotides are TGCGCCAGCAGCTTGTGGCGGGAGGGCGAGCAGTACTTC.

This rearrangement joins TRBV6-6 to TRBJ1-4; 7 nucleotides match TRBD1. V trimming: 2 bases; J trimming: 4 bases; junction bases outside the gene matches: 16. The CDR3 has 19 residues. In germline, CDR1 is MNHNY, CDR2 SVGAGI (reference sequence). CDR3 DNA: TGTGCCAGCAGTTACCGGGCCATAAAAACAGGGGCCTATAATGAAAAACTGTTTTTT. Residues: CASSYRAIKTGAYNEKLFF.

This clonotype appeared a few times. CDR3 DNA sequence: TGTGCCAGCAGTGAAACCCCGGAGACAGGATCGTACAACTATGGCTACACCTTC. Its protein is CASSETPETGSYNYGYTF. The chain has TRBV2 and TRBJ1-2; TRBD1 is a possible D gene (6 bases). V gave up 2 bases and J gave up 2 bases, with 21 bases separating them. Germline CDR1 SNHLY, CDR2 FYNNEI. CDR3 length: 18 amino acids. Full variable domain (missing parts from reference TRBV2 and TRBJ1-2): EPEVTQTPSHQVTQMGQEVILRCVPISNHLYFYWYRQILGQKVEFLVSFYNNEISEKSEIFDDQFSVERPDGSNFTLKIRSTKLEDSAMYFCASSETPETGSYNYGYTFGSGTRLTVV.

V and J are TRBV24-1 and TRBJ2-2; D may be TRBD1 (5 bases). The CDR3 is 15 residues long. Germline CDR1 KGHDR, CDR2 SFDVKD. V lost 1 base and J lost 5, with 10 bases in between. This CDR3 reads CATSDLGVSTGELFF. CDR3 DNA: TGTGCCACCAGTGATTTAGGGGTGTCGACCGGGGAGCTGTTTTTT.

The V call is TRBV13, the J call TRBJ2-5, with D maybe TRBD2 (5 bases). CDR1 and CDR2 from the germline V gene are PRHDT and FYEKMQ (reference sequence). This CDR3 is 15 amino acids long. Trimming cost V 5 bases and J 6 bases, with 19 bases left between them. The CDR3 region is CASSLWTAPLQTQYF. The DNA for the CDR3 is TGTGCCAGCAGCCTCTGGACTGCACCCCTCCAGACCCAGTACTTC.

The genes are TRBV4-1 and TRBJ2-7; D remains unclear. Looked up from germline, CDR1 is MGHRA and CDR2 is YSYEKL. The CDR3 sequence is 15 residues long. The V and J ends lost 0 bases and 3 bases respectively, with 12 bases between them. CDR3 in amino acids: CASSQDSASNYEQYF. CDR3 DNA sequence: TGCGCCAGCAGCCAAGATTCGGCCTCCAACTACGAGCAGTACTTC.

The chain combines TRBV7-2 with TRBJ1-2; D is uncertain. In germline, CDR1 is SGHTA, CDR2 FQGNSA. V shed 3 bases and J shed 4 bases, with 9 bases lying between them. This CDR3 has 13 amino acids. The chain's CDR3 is CASSFHEGYGYTF. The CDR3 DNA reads TGTGCCAGCAGCTTTCATGAAGGCTATGGCTACACCTTC.

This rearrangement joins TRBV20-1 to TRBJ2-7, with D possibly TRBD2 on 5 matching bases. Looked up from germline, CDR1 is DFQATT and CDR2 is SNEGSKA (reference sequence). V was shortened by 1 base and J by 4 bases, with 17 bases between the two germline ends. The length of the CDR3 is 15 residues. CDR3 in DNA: TGCAGTGCTAGAGGTTTTCGGCTTACGGGGTACGAGCAGTACTTC. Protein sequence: CSARGFRLTGYEQYF.

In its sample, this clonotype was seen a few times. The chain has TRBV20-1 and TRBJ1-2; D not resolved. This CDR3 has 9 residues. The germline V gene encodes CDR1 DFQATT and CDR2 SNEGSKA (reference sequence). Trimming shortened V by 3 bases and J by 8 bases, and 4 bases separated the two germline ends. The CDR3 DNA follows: TGCAGTGCTAGCGACGGCTACACCTTC. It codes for CSASDGYTF.

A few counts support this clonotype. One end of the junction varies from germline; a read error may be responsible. The CDR3 DNA reads as TGTGCCAGCCCACCCGGGTCAGCGAACACCGGGGAGCTGTTTTTT. It codes for CASPPGSANTGELFF. V gene TRBV18 combines with J gene TRBJ2-2; D not certain. CDR3 length: 15 residues. Germline values: CDR1 KGHSH, CDR2 LQKENI.

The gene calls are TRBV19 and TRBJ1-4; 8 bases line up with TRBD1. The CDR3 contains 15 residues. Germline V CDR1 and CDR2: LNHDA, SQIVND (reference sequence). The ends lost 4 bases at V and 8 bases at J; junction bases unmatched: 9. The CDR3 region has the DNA TGTGCCAGTAGTACTCCGGGACAGGTATCGGAAAAACTGTTTTTT. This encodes CASSTPGQVSEKLFF. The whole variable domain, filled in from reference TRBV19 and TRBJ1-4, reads DGGITQSPKYLFRKEGQNVTLSCEQNLNHDAMYWYRQDPGQGLRLIYYSQIVNDFQKGDIAEGYSVSREKKESFPLTVTSAQKNPTAFYLCASSTPGQVSEKLFFGSGTQLSVL.

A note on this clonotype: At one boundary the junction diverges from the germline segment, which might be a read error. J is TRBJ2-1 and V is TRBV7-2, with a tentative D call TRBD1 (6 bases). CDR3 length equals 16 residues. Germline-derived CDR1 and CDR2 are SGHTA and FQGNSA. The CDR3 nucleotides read TGTGCCAGCAGCCTAGCACAGGGTGGGACCTACAATGAGCAGTTCTTC. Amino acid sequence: CASSLAQGGTYNEQFF.

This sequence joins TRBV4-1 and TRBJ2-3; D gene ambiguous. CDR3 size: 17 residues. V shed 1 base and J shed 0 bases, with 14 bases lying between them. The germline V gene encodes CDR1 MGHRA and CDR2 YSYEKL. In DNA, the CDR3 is TGCGCCAGCAGCCAAGTCGGGTCCGCGACTAGCACAGATACGCAGTATTTT. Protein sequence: CASSQVGSATSTDTQYF.

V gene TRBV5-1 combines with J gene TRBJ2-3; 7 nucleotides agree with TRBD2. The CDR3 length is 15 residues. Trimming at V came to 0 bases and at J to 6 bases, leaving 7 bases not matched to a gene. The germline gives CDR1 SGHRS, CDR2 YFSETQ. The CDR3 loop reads CASSLGREVVDTQYF. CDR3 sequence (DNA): TGCGCCAGCAGCTTGGGTCGGGAGGTGGTGGATACGCAGTATTTT.

The CDR3 loop reads CAISDPGTISGNTIYF. Written as DNA, the CDR3 is TGTGCCATCAGTGACCCGGGGACGATCTCTGGAAACACCATATATTTT. The chain is built from TRBV10-3 and TRBJ1-3; D may be TRBD1 (5 bases). This CDR3 is 16 amino acids long. Per germline, CDR1 ENHRY and CDR2 SYGVKD. V lost 3 bases, J lost 0 bases, and 12 bases lay in between.

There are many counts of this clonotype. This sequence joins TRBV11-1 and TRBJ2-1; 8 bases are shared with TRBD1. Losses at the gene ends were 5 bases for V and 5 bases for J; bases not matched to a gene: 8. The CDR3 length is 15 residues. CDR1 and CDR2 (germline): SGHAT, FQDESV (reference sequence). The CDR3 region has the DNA TGTGCCAGCAGCCAGACCGGGACAGGTCACAATGAGCAGTTCTTC. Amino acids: CASSQTGTGHNEQFF.

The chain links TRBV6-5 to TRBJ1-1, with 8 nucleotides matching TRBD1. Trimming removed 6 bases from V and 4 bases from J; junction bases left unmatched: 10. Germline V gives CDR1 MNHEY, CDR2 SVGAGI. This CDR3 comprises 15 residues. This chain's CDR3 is CASSSGQGSATEAFF. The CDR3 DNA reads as TGTGCCAGCAGCTCCGGACAGGGTTCGGCCACTGAAGCTTTCTTT.

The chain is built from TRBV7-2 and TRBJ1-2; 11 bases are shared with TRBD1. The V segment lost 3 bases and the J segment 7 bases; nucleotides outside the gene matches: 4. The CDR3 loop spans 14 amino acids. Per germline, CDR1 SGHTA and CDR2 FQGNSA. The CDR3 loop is CASSLGQGVLGYTF. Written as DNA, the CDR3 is TGTGCCAGCAGCTTGGGACAGGGGGTCCTTGGCTACACCTTC.

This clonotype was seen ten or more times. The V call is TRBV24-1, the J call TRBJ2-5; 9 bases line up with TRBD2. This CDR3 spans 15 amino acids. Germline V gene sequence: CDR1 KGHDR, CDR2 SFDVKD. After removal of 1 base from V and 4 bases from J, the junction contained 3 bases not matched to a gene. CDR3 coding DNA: TGTGCCACCAGTGATTTTACAGCGGGAGGAGAGACCCAGTACTTC. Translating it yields CATSDFTAGGETQYF.

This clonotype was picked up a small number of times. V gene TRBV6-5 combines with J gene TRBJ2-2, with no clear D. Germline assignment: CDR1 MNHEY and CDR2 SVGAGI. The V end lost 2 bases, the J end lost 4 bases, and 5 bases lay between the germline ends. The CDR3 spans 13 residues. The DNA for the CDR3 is TGTGCCAGCAGTTACAAGATCACCGGGGAGCTGTTTTTT. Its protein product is CASSYKITGELFF.

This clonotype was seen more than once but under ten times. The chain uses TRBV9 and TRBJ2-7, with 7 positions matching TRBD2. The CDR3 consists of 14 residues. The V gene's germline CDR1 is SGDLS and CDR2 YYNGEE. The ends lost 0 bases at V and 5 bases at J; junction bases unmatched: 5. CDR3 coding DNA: TGTGCCAGCAGCGTAGCCAGCGGGAAAGACGAGCAGTACTTC. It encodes CASSVASGKDEQYF.

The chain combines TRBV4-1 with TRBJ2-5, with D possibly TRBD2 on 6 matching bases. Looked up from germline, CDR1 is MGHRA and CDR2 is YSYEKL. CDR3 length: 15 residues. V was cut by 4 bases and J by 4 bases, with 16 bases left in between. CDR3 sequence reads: CASSPRGPGGETQYF. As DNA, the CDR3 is TGCGCCAGCAGCCCGCGGGGTCCCGGGGGAGAGACCCAGTACTTC.

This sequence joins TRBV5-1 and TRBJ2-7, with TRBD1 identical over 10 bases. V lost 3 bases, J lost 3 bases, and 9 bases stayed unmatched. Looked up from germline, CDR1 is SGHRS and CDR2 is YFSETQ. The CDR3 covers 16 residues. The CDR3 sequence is CASSYDARTGGYEQYF. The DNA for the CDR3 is TGCGCCAGCAGCTACGATGCCCGGACAGGGGGCTACGAGCAGTACTTC.

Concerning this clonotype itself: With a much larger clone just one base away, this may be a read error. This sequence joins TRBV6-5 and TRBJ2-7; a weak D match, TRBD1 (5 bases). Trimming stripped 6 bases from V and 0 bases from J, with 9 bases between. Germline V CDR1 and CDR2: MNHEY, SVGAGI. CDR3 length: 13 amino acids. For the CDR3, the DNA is TGTGCCAGCAGCCTGGACAACTCCTACGAGCAGTACTTC. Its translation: CASSLDNSYEQYF.